One and the same sample provided the 26 T cell receptor beta chains below, sequenced in a study of cytomegalovirus exposure and HLA in healthy donors. In the PCR, 60 Vbeta and 13 Jbeta primers were used. The assay was immunoSEQ multiplex PCR, and TCRdb's table has in-frame clones only and misses some. The sample comprises about 160,000 clones, 76% of which are singletons, and approximately 1.3% rests with the top ten. The sequenced sample consisted of PBMCs. Receptors originate from a man aged 55 to 70 in good health and CMV-seronegative.

The V gene is TRBV19, the J gene TRBJ1-6, with D perhaps TRBD1 (6 bases). The CDR3 is 15 amino acids. Germline CDR1 LNHDA, CDR2 SQIVND (reference sequence). V was clipped by 1 base and J by 8 bases, with 12 bases between them. The CDR3 sequence is CASSIAGVIDSPLHF. The CDR3 DNA reads TGTGCCAGTAGTATAGCAGGGGTTATTGATTCACCCCTCCACTTT.

The chain joins TRBV7-2 to TRBJ2-7; 11 nucleotides align to TRBD2. Germline V gene sequence: CDR1 SGHTA, CDR2 FQGNSA. The CDR3 has 15 amino acids. V shed 5 bases, J shed 3 bases, and the junction held 6 bases outside the gene matches. CDR3 DNA: TGTGCCAGCAGCGGAACTACTAGCGGGAGCTACGAGCAGTACTTC. Residues: CASSGTTSGSYEQYF. Complete variable domain (other parts from reference TRBV7-2 and TRBJ2-7): GAGVSQSPSNKVTEKGKDVELRCDPISGHTALYWYRQSLGQGLEFLIYFQGNSAPDKSGLPSDRFSAERTGGSVSTLTIQRTQQEDSAVYLCASSGTTSGSYEQYFGPGTRLTVT.

The V and J genes are TRBV6-1 and TRBJ2-3, with a tentative D call TRBD1 (6 bases). V dropped 5 bases and J dropped 3 bases, with 12 bases sitting between them. Per the germline V gene, CDR1 is MNHNS and CDR2 is SASEGT. This CDR3 has 14 residues. Here the CDR3 DNA reads TGTGCCAGCAGTCCCCCCACAGGGACAGATACGCAGTATTTT. Its protein is CASSPPTGTDTQYF.

The chain couples TRBV1 to TRBJ2-3; TRBD2, the D gene given by the table, was not confirmed from the DNA. TRBV1 is annotated as a pseudogene. The CDR3 is 20 amino acids. CDR3: CTSSQDVLAGGSSSTDTQYF. The CDR3 DNA is TGCACCAGCAGCCAAGATGTCCTAGCGGGGGGTTCAAGCTCCACAGATACGCAGTATTTT.

The chain links TRBV5-4 to TRBJ1-1; D is uncertain. The CDR3 contains 15 residues. Deletions cut 1 base from V and 1 base from J, with 11 bases between. CDR1 and CDR2 from the germline V gene are SGHNT and YYREEE (reference sequence). The CDR3, as DNA: TGTGCCAGCAGCTTGTGGGCGAGAAAGAACACTGAAGCTTTCTTT. This encodes CASSLWARKNTEAFF.

The chain has TRBV11-1 and TRBJ2-7; D may be TRBD1 (5 bases). The germline V gene encodes CDR1 SGHAT and CDR2 FQDESV (reference sequence). V lost 5 bases to trimming and J lost 7 bases, with 15 bases between them. CDR3 length: 13 residues. CDR3 region: CASSLREISEQYF. The CDR3 bases are TGTGCCAGCAGCCTCAGGGAAATAAGTGAGCAGTACTTC. Using reference TRBV11-1 and TRBJ2-7 for the parts outside the CDR3, the full variable domain is EAEVAQSPRYKITEKSQAVAFWCDPISGHATLYWYRQILGQGPELLVQFQDESVVDDSQLPKDRFSAERLKGVDSTLKIQPAELGDSAMYLCASSLREISEQYFGPGTRLTVT.

The chain links TRBV28 to TRBJ2-7; D may be TRBD2 (5 bases). Trimming took 8 bases from V and 2 from J, leaving 13 bases between them. Germline V gene data show CDR1 as MDHEN and CDR2 as SYDVKM. CDR3 length equals 13 residues. CDR3 sequence: CASRTGGPYEQYF. The DNA of the CDR3 is TGTGCCAGCCGGACTGGAGGACCCTACGAGCAGTACTTC.

V is TRBV28 and J is TRBJ1-4; 8 bases fit TRBD1. The CDR3 extends over 14 amino acids. V shed 6 bases, J shed 8 bases, and the junction held 8 bases outside the gene matches. Germline values: CDR1 MDHEN, CDR2 SYDVKM. The CDR3 DNA reads as TGTGCCAGCAGCCTGACAGGGGAGGGGGAAAAACTGTTTTTT. Translating it yields CASSLTGEGEKLFF.

This rearrangement joins TRBV4-1 to TRBJ2-5; D possibly corresponds to TRBD2 (7 bases). The J call is doubtful: the DNA matches TRBJ2-7 better. The CDR3 sequence is 15 residues long. Germline CDR1 MGHRA, CDR2 YSYEKL. CDR3 protein: CASSQDEGGSYEQYF. The CDR3 DNA reads TGCGCCAGCAGCCAAGATGAGGGGGGGTCCTACGAGCAGTACTTC.

The chain joins TRBV2 to TRBJ1-5; weak D call: TRBD1 (6 bases). Trimming took 8 bases from V and 7 from J, leaving 15 bases between them. The CDR3 runs to 13 residues. Looked up from germline, CDR1 is SNHLY and CDR2 is FYNNEI. For the CDR3, the DNA is TGTGCCAGCTTGAGGGGGAACAGCCAGCCCCAGCATTTT. Translated: CASLRGNSQPQHF.

This rearrangement joins TRBV4-1 to TRBJ1-2; D remains ambiguous. CDR1 is MGHRA and CDR2 is YSYEKL in the germline V gene. V lost 0 bases and J lost 4, with 15 bases in between. CDR3 length: 16 residues. CDR3 protein: CASSQDSLSSGYGYTF. In DNA, the CDR3 is TGCGCCAGCAGCCAAGATAGTTTATCCTCCGGCTATGGCTACACCTTC.

The V call is TRBV5-5, the J call TRBJ2-7; TRBD2 might be the D (7 bases). Germline V lookup: CDR1 SGHKS, CDR2 YYEKEE (reference sequence). Between the trimmed V and J ends, which lost 1 base and 5 bases, there was a span of 19 bases. This CDR3 has 16 amino acids. CDR3 protein: CASSLRGGPALDEQYF. The CDR3 nucleotides read TGTGCCAGCAGCTTGAGGGGGGGACCTGCTTTGGACGAGCAGTACTTC.

In its sample, this clone was seen once. In DNA form, the CDR3 reads TGTGCCAGCAACCCAGATTTCCCGAACACAGATACGCAGTATTTT. Encoded protein: CASNPDFPNTDTQYF. The J gene is TRBJ2-3, the V gene TRBV28, with D unresolved. The CDR3 totals 15 residues. Deletions cut 7 bases from V and 2 bases from J, with 16 bases between. Germline CDR1 MDHEN, CDR2 SYDVKM.

The sample holds a few counts of this clone. The chain joins TRBV12-5 to TRBJ2-5; the match to TRBD2 covers 7 bases. The trim removed 7 bases at V and 5 bases at J, leaving 16 bases unmatched. Germline V gene sequence: CDR1 LGHNT, CDR2 FRNRAP. This CDR3 spans 16 amino acids. DNA for the CDR3: TGTGCTAGTGCCGAGCGGGCTAGCGGAGAGGGGGAGACCCAGTACTTC. Translating gives CASAERASGEGETQYF.

The rearrangement uses TRBV7-2 and TRBJ1-2; the match to TRBD1 covers 7 bases. The CDR3 contains 13 residues. Trimming cost V 5 bases and J 4 bases; bases outside gene matches: 4. Germline loops: CDR1 SGHTA, CDR2 FQGNSA. CDR3 sequence (DNA): TGTGCCAGCAGCCGGGACAGTTTCTATGGCTACACCTTC. Residues: CASSRDSFYGYTF.

The chain couples TRBV7-2 to TRBJ1-6, with TRBD1 matching over 9 bases. The CDR3 has 17 residues. V lost 1 base to trimming and J lost 3 bases; unmatched junction nucleotides: 4. The germline CDR1 and CDR2 sequences are SGHTA and FQGNSA. The CDR3 DNA sequence: TGTGCCAGCAGCTTAGGGGACAGGGTAAACTATAATTCACCCCTCCACTTT. Translation gives CASSLGDRVNYNSPLHF.

The count of this clone is one. The chain uses TRBV11-3 and TRBJ2-2; 10 bases fit TRBD1. The CDR3 has 16 amino acids. Germline CDR1 is SGHNT and CDR2 is YENEEA. The V and J ends lost 3 bases and 3 bases, in that order; junction bases with no gene match: 4. The chain's CDR3 is CASSFRDRGDTGELFF. CDR3 nucleotide sequence: TGTGCCAGCAGCTTCCGGGACAGGGGAGACACCGGGGAGCTGTTTTTT.

This clone was seen a single time. V usage is TRBV6-6 and J usage is TRBJ1-3, with 10 nucleotides matching TRBD1. The CDR3 has 16 residues. J lost 2 bases, V lost 4 bases, and 5 bases had no gene match. Germline-derived CDR1 and CDR2 are MNHNY and SVGAGI (reference sequence). The CDR3 protein is CASSLTGTGAGNTIYF. The CDR3 region has the DNA TGTGCCAGCAGTTTAACCGGGACAGGGGCTGGAAACACCATATATTTT.

J is TRBJ2-7 and V is TRBV5-1, with 11 bases identical to TRBD2. Germline CDR1 and CDR2: SGHRS and YFSETQ. The CDR3 covers 16 residues. V lost 4 bases and J lost 2; bases outside the gene matches: 8. CDR3 in amino acids: CASSALLAGVTYEQYF. The CDR3 coding sequence is TGCGCCAGCAGCGCCTTACTAGCGGGAGTAACCTACGAGCAGTACTTC. The full variable domain, in which reference TRBV5-1 and TRBJ2-7 provide the parts outside the CDR3, is KAGVTQTPRYLIKTRGQQVTLSCSPISGHRSVSWYQQTPGQGLQFLFEYFSETQRNKGNFPGRFSGRQFSNSRSEMNVSTLELGDSALYLCASSALLAGVTYEQYFGPGTRLTVT.

The sample holds a few counts of this clone. This sequence joins TRBV7-2 and TRBJ2-7; D is possibly TRBD2 (6 bases). The germline CDR1 and CDR2 sequences are SGHTA and FQGNSA. The CDR3 extends over 19 amino acids. The germline V and J ends were trimmed by 2 bases and 3 bases, with 26 bases remaining between them. CDR3 nucleotides: TGTGCCAGCAGCTTACCGTCCATGGGCAGGCGGGATAACCGCTACGAGCAGTACTTC. As protein: CASSLPSMGRRDNRYEQYF.

The chain recombines TRBV11-2 with TRBJ2-5; D not certain. With the DNA end fitting TRBJ2-7 better, the J assignment may be wrong. CDR1 is SGHAT, CDR2 FQNNGV, per germline. The CDR3 has 14 amino acids. In nucleotides, the CDR3 is TGTGCCAGCAGCTTAGGGTACAGCTCCTACGAGCAGTACTTC. It translates to CASSLGYSSYEQYF.

The J gene is TRBJ2-3, the V gene TRBV19; weak D call: TRBD1 (6 bases). Trimming removed 1 base at V and 5 bases at J, with 10 bases between. This CDR3 is built from 14 residues. Germline CDR1 and CDR2: LNHDA and SQIVND (reference sequence). The CDR3 here is CASSIGGPGDTQYF. For the CDR3, the DNA is TGTGCCAGTAGTATAGGGGGGCCGGGAGATACGCAGTATTTT.

The chain employs TRBV4-1 and TRBJ1-5; TRBD1 is a possible D gene (5 bases). The length of the CDR3 is 16 residues. Germline values: CDR1 MGHRA, CDR2 YSYEKL. Trimming left V 3 bases short and J 1 base short, with 13 bases between. The CDR3 DNA follows: TGCGCCAGCAGCCAGACCAGGGTTGCGAGCAATCAGCCCCAGCATTTT. Protein product: CASSQTRVASNQPQHF.

The chain is built from TRBV28 and TRBJ2-2, with a tentative D call TRBD2 (6 bases). Germline loops: CDR1 MDHEN, CDR2 SYDVKM. V lost 7 bases, J lost 5 bases, and 17 bases lay in between. CDR3 length: 15 amino acids. CDR3 coding DNA: TGTGCCAGCATATGGGGTAGCGGAAGAACCGGGGAGCTGTTTTTT. Its protein is CASIWGSGRTGELFF.

The J gene is TRBJ1-5, the V gene TRBV21-1. TRBV21-1 counts as a pseudogene. The CDR3 is made up of 14 amino acids. CDR3 coding DNA: TGTGCCAGCAGCGCGCACGGAGTTTATCAGCCCCAGCATTTT. Its protein product is CASSAHGVYQPQHF.

The genes are TRBV2 and TRBJ1-2; D ambiguous. V lost 4 bases and J 6 bases, leaving 12 bases between the germline ends. The CDR3 length is 13 residues. Per germline, CDR1 SNHLY and CDR2 FYNNEI. The CDR3 nucleotides read TGTGCCAGCAGTGCTCAGGTTAGAGATGGCTACACCTTC. Its translation is CASSAQVRDGYTF.